Following are 6 T cell receptor beta chains from one sample sequenced in a study of blood T cells in healthy people across ages. Through a sample-barcoded 5' primer and a J-beta primer mix, a second PCR was run for about 6 to 12 cycles. TCRdb reprocessed the 5' RACE reads via MiXCR and lists one record per CDR3 protein. The sample includes some 700,000 distinct CDR3 sequences, more than 40% of them seen just once. The material sequenced was blood. All receptors come from a woman aged 60 to 75 in good health.

The sample holds a few counts of this clonotype. For the CDR3, the DNA is TGTGCCAGCAGCCTAAGGGCTAGCGGAAACACAGATACGCAGTATTTT. Amino acid sequence: CASSLRASGNTDTQYF. The chain recombines TRBV7-2 with TRBJ2-3, with 7 positions matching TRBD2. CDR1 SGHTA and CDR2 FQGNSA come from the germline V gene. The CDR3 length is 16 residues. With V trimmed by 5 bases and J by 2 bases, 10 bases remained unmatched.

The chain combines TRBV4-1 with TRBJ2-1, with 8 bases lining up with TRBD2. Germline CDR1 MGHRA, CDR2 YSYEKL. The trim removed 0 bases at V and 4 bases at J, leaving 5 bases unmatched. This CDR3 spans 16 amino acids. The CDR3 DNA follows: TGCGCCAGCAGCCAAGATGGCGGGGGGTTATACAATGAGCAGTTCTTC. Amino acid sequence: CASSQDGGGLYNEQFF.

V and J are TRBV6-5 and TRBJ2-7, with TRBD2 matching 7 bases. Unmatched junction bases numbered 5, after V lost 0 bases and J lost 3 bases. Germline-derived CDR1 and CDR2 are MNHEY and SVGAGI. The CDR3 extends over 15 amino acids. The DNA for the CDR3 is TGTGCCAGCAGTTACTCGGCGTCTAGCGGCTACGAGCAGTACTTC. This sequence encodes CASSYSASSGYEQYF.

J is TRBJ2-7 and V is TRBV7-3; 12 nucleotides agree with TRBD1. CDR3 length: 15 amino acids. Germline V gene sequence: CDR1 SGHTA, CDR2 FQGTGA. V lost 2 bases and J lost 6; bases outside the gene matches: 5. The CDR3 nucleotides are TGTGCCAGCAGCTTAGTGGGACAGGGGGCACGCGAGCAGTACTTC. Residues: CASSLVGQGAREQYF.

The chain links TRBV3-1 to TRBJ2-1; D is unresolved. Germline V gene lookup returns CDR1 LGHDT and CDR2 YNNKEL (reference sequence). This CDR3 is built from 15 residues. Trimming pared 3 bases from V and 0 bases from J, leaving 9 bases between. CDR3 bases: TGTGCCAGCAGCCAGTTTCGCGGCTCCTACAATGAGCAGTTCTTC. Amino acids: CASSQFRGSYNEQFF.

V gene TRBV29-1 combines with J gene TRBJ1-1; tentatively, D is TRBD1 (6 bases). The germline CDR1 and CDR2 sequences are SQVTM and ANQGSEA. V lost 5 bases and J 0 bases, leaving 10 bases between the germline ends. This CDR3 contains 13 residues. The CDR3 loop reads CSVFRGLNTEAFF. Written as DNA, the CDR3 is TGCAGCGTTTTCCGGGGGCTGAACACTGAAGCTTTCTTT.